Listed here are 4 T cell receptor beta chains from one sample, sequenced in a study of lung T cells in sarcoidosis with Löfgren's syndrome. TCRdb reanalysed the reads using MiXCR and keeps one entry per CDR3 protein. This sample carries several thousand distinct CDR3 sequences, 15% to 20% of them seen once, and the ten largest clones take more than 6.5%. The sample comprised CD4+ T cells from bronchoalveolar lavage. These receptors came from a human donor with sarcoidosis (Löfgren's syndrome or another form), or a control subject (not recorded which).

In the case of this clonotype: A read error may be the cause here, since a much bigger clone is one base away. V and J are TRBV19 and TRBJ1-2; a weak D match, TRBD1 (5 bases). CDR3 length: 14 amino acids. V lost 6 bases and J lost 0, with 11 bases in between. Germline V lookup: CDR1 LNHDA, CDR2 SQIVND (reference sequence). The CDR3 is CASRPGQTNYGYTF. The CDR3, as DNA: TGTGCCAGTAGGCCGGGGCAGACTAACTATGGCTACACCTTC.

This clonotype was detected ten times or more. This chain joins TRBV7-9 and TRBJ2-3, with TRBD2 matching 7 bases. The CDR3 has 16 amino acids. CDR1 is SEHNR and CDR2 is FQNEAQ in the germline V gene (reference sequence). V gave up 2 bases and J gave up 0 bases; unmatched junction bases: 5. This CDR3 is CASSLIPSGSTDTQYF. Written as DNA, the CDR3 is TGTGCCAGCAGCTTAATCCCTAGCGGTAGCACAGATACGCAGTATTTT. Full variable domain (remainder filled in from reference TRBV7-9 and TRBJ2-3): DTGVSQNPRHKITKRGQNVTFRCDPISEHNRLYWYRQTLGQGPEFLTYFQNEAQLEKSRLLSDRFSAERPKGSFSTLEIQRTEQGDSAMYLCASSLIPSGSTDTQYFGPGTRLTVL.

In this sample, this clonotype turned up many times. The V gene is TRBV11-1, the J gene TRBJ1-2; no definite D call. CDR3 length equals 12 residues. The germline V gene has CDR1 SGHAT and CDR2 FQDESV (reference sequence). V lost 8 bases and J 8 bases, leaving 15 bases between the germline ends. Here the CDR3 DNA reads TGTGCCAGCGGGTCTCCGACCAGGGGCTACACCTTC. The encoded protein is CASGSPTRGYTF.

In its sample, this clonotype is large. The V gene is TRBV28, the J gene TRBJ1-5, with 7 positions matching TRBD1. The length of the CDR3 is 15 residues. J was trimmed by 9 bases and V by 4 bases; bases with no gene match: 12. Germline lookup yields CDR1 MDHEN and CDR2 SYDVKM. The CDR3 loop reads CASSSSDRVKTPQHF. The CDR3 DNA is TGTGCCAGCAGTTCATCCGACAGGGTGAAAACGCCCCAGCATTTT.